This T cell receptor (beta chain) was sequenced during a study of blood T cell repertoires in COVID-19. Overall study context: Nucleic acid was either cDNA or gDNA, and it came from T cells, B-cell-depleted T cells, or PBMCs.

The CDR3 runs to 15 residues. Looked up from germline, CDR1 is SGHDT and CDR2 is YYEEEE. Trimming removed 3 bases at V and 7 bases at J, with 17 bases between. Data came from immunoSEQ multiplex PCR; TCRdb stores just in-frame clones and leaves some out. The sample holds approximately 290,000 clones; over 75% are singletons and the top ten take around 1.1%. The TCR originated in a woman younger than 45 who had recovered from COVID-19. Sequencing was performed on PBMCs or T cells enriched from blood (not recorded which). The V call is TRBV5-6, the J call TRBJ2-1; D is possibly TRBD2 (6 bases). Here the CDR3 DNA reads TGTGCCAGCAGCTCATTCGGGACTCAAGGGAATGAGCAGTTCTTC. Amino acid sequence: CASSSFGTQGNEQFF.